The 19 T cell receptor beta chains given below trace back to one sample, sequenced in a study of post-analysis software for immune sequencing data. Overall study results and limits: A few TRBV segments appeared more often in patients than in controls, and TRBV5-6, TRBV5-1 and TRBV20-1 were among these.

Each TCR beta cDNA library carried unique molecular identifiers. TCRdb reanalysed the PCR reads using MiXCR and keeps one entry per CDR3 protein. The table lists fewer than 850,000 distinct CDR3 sequences, 25% to 30% of them singletons. Their cognate antigens are unknown. Sequences were obtained from blood. These receptors all stem from a girl between 5 and 17 years old with multiple sclerosis.

The chain carries TRBV7-2 and TRBJ1-5; a weak D match, TRBD1 (6 bases). CDR3 size: 15 residues. Per germline, CDR1 SGHTA and CDR2 FQGNSA. The V end lost 4 bases, the J end lost 4 bases, and 14 bases lay between the germline ends. In DNA form, the CDR3 reads TGTGCCAGCAGCTCGAACTCAGGGGTAAATCAGCCCCAGCATTTT. It encodes CASSSNSGVNQPQHF.

As for this clonotype: One base away lies a much larger clone, so this may be a sequencing read error. The chain has TRBV5-1 and TRBJ1-2; D gene ambiguous. The CDR3 covers 14 residues. The V gene's germline CDR1 is SGHRS and CDR2 YFSETQ. Trimming stripped 3 bases from V and 5 bases from J, with 14 bases between. The CDR3 DNA sequence: TGCGCCAGCAGCTGGGGAGTGACGGGGTATGGCTACACCTTC. As protein: CASSWGVTGYGYTF.

This clonotype has only a few counts. CDR3 in amino acids: CSVTLAKNIQYF. Written as DNA, the CDR3 is TGCAGCGTTACCCTAGCCAAAAACATTCAGTACTTC. V and J are TRBV29-1 and TRBJ2-4; D is unclear. The CDR3 length is 12 residues. CDR1 and CDR2 from the germline V gene are SQVTM and ANQGSEA. V was pared by 5 bases and J by 0 bases, with 5 bases between. The whole variable domain, remainder taken from reference TRBV29-1 and TRBJ2-4, is SAVISQKPSRDICQRGTSLTIQCQVDSQVTMMFWYRQQPGQSLTLIATANQGSEATYESGFVIDKFPISRPNLTFSTLTVSNMSPEDSSIYLCSVTLAKNIQYFGAGTRLSVL.

The gene calls are TRBV7-2 and TRBJ2-5; D call uncertain. The CDR3 has 11 amino acids. V gave up 5 bases and J gave up 11 bases, with 12 bases separating them. CDR1 and CDR2 from the germline V gene are SGHTA and FQGNSA. DNA of the CDR3: TGTGCCAGCAGCCCACACAATGAGCAGTACTTC. Its protein is CASSPHNEQYF.

This clonotype was seen a handful of times. The chain carries TRBV20-1 and TRBJ1-4; possibly TRBD1 for D (5 bases). The CDR3 has 13 amino acids. Germline V gene data show CDR1 as DFQATT and CDR2 as SNEGSKA (reference sequence). V shed 6 bases and J shed 7 bases, with 15 bases lying between them. The CDR3: CSAYPTGGEKLFF. Here the CDR3 DNA reads TGCAGTGCATATCCAACGGGGGGTGAAAAACTGTTTTTT.

This clonotype was detected a few times. The chain has TRBV28 and TRBJ1-2; D unclear. Deletions cut 5 bases from V and 7 bases from J, with 8 bases between. In germline, CDR1 is MDHEN, CDR2 SYDVKM. The length of the CDR3 is 11 residues. The CDR3 reads CASSLMAGYTF. The DNA for the CDR3 is TGTGCCAGCAGTCTAATGGCTGGCTACACCTTC.

The sample holds a few counts of this clonotype. V usage is TRBV6-2 or TRBV6-3 and J usage is TRBJ2-5; 12 nucleotides line up with TRBD2. CDR1 is MNHEY, CDR2 SVGEGT, per germline. This CDR3 has 18 residues. The V segment lost 6 bases and the J segment 1 base; nucleotides outside the gene matches: 12. CDR3 DNA sequence: TGTGCCAGCAGCCATTACCCTCGGACTAGCGGGACCCAAGAGACCCAGTACTTC. Its translation: CASSHYPRTSGTQETQYF.

The gene calls are TRBV24-1 and TRBJ2-3; 7 bases are a match to TRBD2. Germline trimming cut 3 bases from V and 10 bases from J; bases unmatched to any gene: 9. CDR1 is KGHDR, CDR2 SFDVKD, per germline. CDR3 length equals 14 residues. The CDR3 bases are TGTGCCACCAGTGATGGGAGACTAGCAACGCCGCAGTATTTT. Translating it yields CATSDGRLATPQYF.

This clonotype was detected a few times. The chain couples TRBV6-5 to TRBJ1-2; the match to TRBD1 covers 9 bases. Per the germline V gene, CDR1 is MNHEY and CDR2 is SVGAGI. V lost 5 bases and J lost 4; bases outside the gene matches: 8. The CDR3 runs to 15 residues. The CDR3 loop is CASSQGQGGGYGYTF. In DNA form, the CDR3 reads TGTGCCAGCAGTCAGGGACAGGGAGGTGGCTATGGCTACACCTTC.

Only a few counts were recorded for this clonotype. The chain links TRBV20-1 to TRBJ2-7; 10 nucleotides line up with TRBD2. V lost 6 bases to trimming and J lost 6 bases; unmatched junction nucleotides: 5. Per germline, CDR1 DFQATT and CDR2 SNEGSKA (reference sequence). The CDR3 is made up of 12 amino acids. The CDR3 DNA sequence: TGCAGTGCCCTAAGCGGGGGGGGCGAGCAGTACTTC. It yields the protein CSALSGGGEQYF.

A word on this clonotype: Germline is not matched at one junction end, which may reflect a read error. V and J are TRBV12-3 or TRBV12-4 and TRBJ2-4; unclear D gene. The CDR3 sequence is 15 residues long. CDR3 DNA: TGTGCCAGCAGTTTAGGTTCGTTAGCCAAAGACATTCAGTACTTC. Protein product: CASSLGSLAKDIQYF.

In its sample, this clonotype was seen many times. The CDR3 region is CSVEDTSQNYEQYF. DNA for the CDR3: TGCAGCGTTGAAGATACGAGCCAGAACTACGAGCAGTACTTC. This rearrangement joins TRBV29-1 to TRBJ2-7; D not certain. Deletions cut 0 bases from V and 3 bases from J, with 12 bases between. The V gene's germline CDR1 is SQVTM and CDR2 ANQGSEA. The CDR3 length is 14 residues.

The rearrangement uses TRBV2 and TRBJ2-7; maybe TRBD2 (6 bases). This CDR3 comprises 17 residues. Germline V CDR1 and CDR2: SNHLY, FYNNEI. V was clipped by 6 bases and J by 0 bases, with 21 bases between them. As DNA, the CDR3 is TGTGCCAGCAGGGGACTCCTCCGGGACGGGAGCTCCTACGAGCAGTACTTC. Protein sequence: CASRGLLRDGSSYEQYF.

This clonotype has only a few counts. This chain joins TRBV27 and TRBJ2-1, with 8 bases matching TRBD1. Germline V gives CDR1 MNHEY, CDR2 SMNVEV (reference sequence). Trimming at V came to 5 bases and at J to 7 bases, leaving 7 bases not matched to a gene. There are 14 residues in the CDR3. Here the CDR3 DNA reads TGTGCCAGCAGTGCCAGGACAGGGTCTAATGAGCAGTTCTTC. It is translated as CASSARTGSNEQFF.

This clonotype was found many times. The rearrangement uses TRBV27 and TRBJ2-3; TRBD2 might be the D (6 bases). This CDR3 is 15 amino acids long. The germline gives CDR1 MNHEY, CDR2 SMNVEV (reference sequence). The ends were cut back, 3 bases at V and 2 bases at J, with 12 bases in the middle. The CDR3 sequence: CASSFGLALTDTQYF. The DNA of the CDR3 is TGTGCCAGCAGTTTCGGTCTAGCGCTCACAGATACGCAGTATTTT.

A few counts support this clonotype. The chain recombines TRBV7-9 with TRBJ2-3; D might be TRBD2 (5 bases). Between the trimmed V and J ends, which lost 1 base and 1 base, there was a span of 12 bases. Germline assignment: CDR1 SEHNR and CDR2 FQNEAQ (reference sequence). The CDR3 has 16 residues. The CDR3: CASSLVRGWGTDTQYF. Written as DNA, the CDR3 is TGTGCCAGCAGCTTAGTTCGGGGTTGGGGCACAGATACGCAGTATTTT. Using reference TRBV7-9 and TRBJ2-3 for the parts outside the CDR3, the full variable domain is DTGVSQNPRHKITKRGQNVTFRCDPISEHNRLYWYRQTLGQGPEFLTYFQNEAQLEKSRLLSDRFSAERPKGSFSTLEIQRTEQGDSAMYLCASSLVRGWGTDTQYFGPGTRLTVL.

This clonotype has a single count. The chain joins TRBV20-1 to TRBJ2-2; 12 positions agree with TRBD2. The V gene's germline CDR1 is DFQATT and CDR2 SNEGSKA (reference sequence). The CDR3 spans 17 residues. After removal of 3 bases from V and 8 bases from J, the junction contained 13 bases not matched to a gene. CDR3 sequence reads: CSARTGLAGFLQGELFF. In nucleotides, the CDR3 is TGCAGTGCTAGGACAGGACTAGCGGGATTTCTTCAAGGGGAGCTGTTTTTT.

Notes on this clonotype: One junction end disagrees with the germline gene, perhaps due to a read error. The genes are TRBV3-1 and TRBJ2-3, with 7 positions matching TRBD2. This CDR3 has 15 amino acids. Germline CDR1 and CDR2: LGHDT and YNNKEL (reference sequence). The CDR3 loop reads CANSQTGTTTDTQYF. CDR3 bases: TGTGCCAACAGCCAAACCGGGACTACCACAGATACGCAGTATTTT.

The rearrangement joins TRBV20-1 to TRBJ1-1; TRBD1 is a possible D gene (5 bases). Germline V lookup: CDR1 DFQATT, CDR2 SNEGSKA (reference sequence). Deletions cut 5 bases from V and 3 bases from J, with 28 bases between. The CDR3 consists of 18 residues. This CDR3 is CSALPGGDGTNWDTEAFF. The CDR3 bases are TGCAGTGCTCTTCCAGGAGGGGACGGAACAAATTGGGACACTGAAGCTTTCTTT.